The entry below describes one T cell receptor (beta chain). Its antigen is still unknown. The source of the sample is a study of beta chain features in type 1 diabetes. Study conclusions and caveats: People with Type 1 diabetes carried modestly yet significantly shorter TCRB CDR3s in all four CD4+ subsets. When VDJ junctions were examined, type 1 diabetes patients showed fewer insertions and more deletions.

Expressed TCRB transcripts were sequenced because the entire RNA isolate underwent reverse transcription. Repertoires were generated with immunoSEQ multiplex PCR, while TCRdb's copy carries only in-frame clones and drops some. The top ten hold 0.03% to 0.045% of the sample, which has hundreds of thousands of clones, more than 13% seen once. Trimming took 3 bases from V and 0 from J, leaving 8 bases between them. Germline V CDR1 and CDR2: SGHRS, YFSETQ. The CDR3 spans 14 residues. Sequencing was carried out using naive CD4+ T cells from blood. The chain joins TRBV5-1 to TRBJ2-3; a possible D gene is TRBD1 (6 bases). This TCR was sampled from a man aged 18 to 29 with type 1 diabetes. CDR3 sequence: CASSSQGSTDTQYF. In DNA form, the CDR3 reads TGCGCCAGCAGCTCCCAGGGGAGCACAGATACGCAGTATTTT. Together with reference TRBV5-1 and TRBJ2-3, the CDR3 gives the full variable domain: KAGVTQTPRYLIKTRGQQVTLSCSPISGHRSVSWYQQTPGQGLQFLFEYFSETQRNKGNFPGRFSGRQFSNSRSEMNVSTLELGDSALYLCASSSQGSTDTQYFGPGTRLTVL.